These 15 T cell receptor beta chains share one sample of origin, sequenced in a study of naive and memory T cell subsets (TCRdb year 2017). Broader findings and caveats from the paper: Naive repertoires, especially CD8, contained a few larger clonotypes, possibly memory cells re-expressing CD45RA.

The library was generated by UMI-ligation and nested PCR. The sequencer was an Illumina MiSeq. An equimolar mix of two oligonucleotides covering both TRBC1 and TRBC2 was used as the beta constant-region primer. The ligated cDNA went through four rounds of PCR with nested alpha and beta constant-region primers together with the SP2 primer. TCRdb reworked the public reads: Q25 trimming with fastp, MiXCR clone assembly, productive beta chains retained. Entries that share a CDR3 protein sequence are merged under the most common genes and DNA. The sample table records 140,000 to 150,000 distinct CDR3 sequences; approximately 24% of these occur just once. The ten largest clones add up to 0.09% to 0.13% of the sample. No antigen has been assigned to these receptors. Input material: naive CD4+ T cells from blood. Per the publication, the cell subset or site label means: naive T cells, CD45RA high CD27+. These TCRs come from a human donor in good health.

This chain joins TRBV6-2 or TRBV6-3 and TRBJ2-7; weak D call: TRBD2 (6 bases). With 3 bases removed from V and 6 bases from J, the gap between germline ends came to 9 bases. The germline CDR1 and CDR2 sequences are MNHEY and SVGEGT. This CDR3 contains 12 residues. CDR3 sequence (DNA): TGTGCCAGCAGTTATATGGGGGGCGAGCAGTACTTC. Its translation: CASSYMGGEQYF.

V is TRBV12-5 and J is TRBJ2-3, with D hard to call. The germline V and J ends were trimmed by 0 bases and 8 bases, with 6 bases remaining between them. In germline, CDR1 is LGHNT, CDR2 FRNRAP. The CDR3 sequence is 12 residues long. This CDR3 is CASGLVVPTQYF. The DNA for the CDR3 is TGTGCTAGTGGTTTGGTAGTTCCTACGCAGTATTTT.

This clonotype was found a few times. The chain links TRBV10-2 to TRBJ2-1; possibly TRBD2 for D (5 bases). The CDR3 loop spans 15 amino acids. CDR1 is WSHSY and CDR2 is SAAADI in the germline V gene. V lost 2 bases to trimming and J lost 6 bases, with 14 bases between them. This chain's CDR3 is CASSEGRAAGNEQFF. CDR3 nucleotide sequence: TGCGCCAGCAGTGAGGGGAGAGCCGCGGGCAATGAGCAGTTCTTC.

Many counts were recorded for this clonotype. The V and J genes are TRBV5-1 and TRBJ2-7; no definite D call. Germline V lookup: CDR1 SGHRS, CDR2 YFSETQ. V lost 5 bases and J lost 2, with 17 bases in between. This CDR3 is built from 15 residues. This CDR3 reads CASRTHRVRPYEQYF. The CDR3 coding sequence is TGCGCCAGCAGAACCCACCGAGTGAGACCCTACGAGCAGTACTTC.

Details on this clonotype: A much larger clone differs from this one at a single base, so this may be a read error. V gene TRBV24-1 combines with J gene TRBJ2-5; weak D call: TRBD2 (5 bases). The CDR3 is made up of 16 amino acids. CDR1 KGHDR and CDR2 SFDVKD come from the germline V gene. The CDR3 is CDTSGPTEAPQETQYF. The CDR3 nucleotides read TGTGACACCAGCGGACCGACGGAAGCGCCTCAAGAGACCCAGTACTTC.

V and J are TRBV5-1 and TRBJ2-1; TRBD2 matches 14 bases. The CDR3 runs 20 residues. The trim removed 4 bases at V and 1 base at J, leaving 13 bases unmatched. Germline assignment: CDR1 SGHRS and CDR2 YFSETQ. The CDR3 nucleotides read TGCGCCAGCAGCCCCGGGACTAGCGGGAGTTGGGGGTGGTCCTACAATGAGCAGTTCTTC. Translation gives CASSPGTSGSWGWSYNEQFF.

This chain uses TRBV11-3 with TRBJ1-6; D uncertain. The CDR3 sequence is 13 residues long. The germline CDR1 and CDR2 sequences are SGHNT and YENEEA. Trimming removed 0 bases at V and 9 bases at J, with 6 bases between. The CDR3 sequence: CASSLEFSSPLHF. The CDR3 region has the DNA TGTGCCAGCAGCTTAGAATTCAGTTCACCCCTCCACTTT.

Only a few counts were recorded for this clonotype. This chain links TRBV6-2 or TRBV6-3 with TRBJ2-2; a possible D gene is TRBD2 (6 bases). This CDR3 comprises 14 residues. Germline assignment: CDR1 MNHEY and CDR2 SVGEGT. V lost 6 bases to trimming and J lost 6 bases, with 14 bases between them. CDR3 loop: CASRTRERAGELFF. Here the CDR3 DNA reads TGTGCCAGCAGGACCCGGGAGCGGGCCGGGGAGCTGTTTTTT.

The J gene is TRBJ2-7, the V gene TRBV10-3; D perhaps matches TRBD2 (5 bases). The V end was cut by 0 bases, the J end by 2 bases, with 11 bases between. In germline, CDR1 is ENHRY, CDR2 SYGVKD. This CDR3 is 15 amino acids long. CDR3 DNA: TGTGCCATCAGTGAGTCGACTACTTTAACCTACGAGCAGTACTTC. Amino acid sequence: CAISESTTLTYEQYF.

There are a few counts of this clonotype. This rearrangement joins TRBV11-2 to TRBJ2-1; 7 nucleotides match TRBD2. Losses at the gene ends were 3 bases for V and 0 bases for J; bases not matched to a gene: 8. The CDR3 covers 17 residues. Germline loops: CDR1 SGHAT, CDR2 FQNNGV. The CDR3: CASSFRLGGGSYNEQFF. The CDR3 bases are TGTGCCAGCAGCTTTAGATTGGGGGGGGGCTCCTACAATGAGCAGTTCTTC.

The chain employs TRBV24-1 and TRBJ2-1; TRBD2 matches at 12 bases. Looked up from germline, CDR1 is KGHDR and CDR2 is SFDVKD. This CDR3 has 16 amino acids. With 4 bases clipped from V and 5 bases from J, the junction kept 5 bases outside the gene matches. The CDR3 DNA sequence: TGTGCCACCAGTGACAAGGGACTAGCGGGTAACAATGAGCAGTTCTTC. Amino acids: CATSDKGLAGNNEQFF.

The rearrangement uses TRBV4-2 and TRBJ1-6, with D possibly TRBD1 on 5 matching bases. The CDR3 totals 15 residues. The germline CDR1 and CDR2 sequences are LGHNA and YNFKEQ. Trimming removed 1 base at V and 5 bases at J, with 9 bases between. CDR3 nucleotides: TGTGCCAGCAGCCAAGTTAGACAGAATAATTCACCCCTCCACTTT. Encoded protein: CASSQVRQNNSPLHF.

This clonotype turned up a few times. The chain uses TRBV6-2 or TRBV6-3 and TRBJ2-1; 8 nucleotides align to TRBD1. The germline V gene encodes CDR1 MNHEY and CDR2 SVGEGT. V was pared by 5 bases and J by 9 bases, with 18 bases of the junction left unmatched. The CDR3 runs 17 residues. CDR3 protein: CASSEKYGQGLLGEQFF. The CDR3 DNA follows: TGTGCCAGCAGTGAAAAGTATGGACAGGGTCTTCTGGGTGAGCAGTTCTTC.

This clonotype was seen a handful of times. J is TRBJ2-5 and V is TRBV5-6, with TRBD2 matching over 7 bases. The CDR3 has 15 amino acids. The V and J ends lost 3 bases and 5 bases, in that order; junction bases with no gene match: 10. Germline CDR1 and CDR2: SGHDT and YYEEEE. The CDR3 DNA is TGTGCCAGCAGCTCCGGCGCAGGGCGGGGGGAGACCCAGTACTTC. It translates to CASSSGAGRGETQYF.

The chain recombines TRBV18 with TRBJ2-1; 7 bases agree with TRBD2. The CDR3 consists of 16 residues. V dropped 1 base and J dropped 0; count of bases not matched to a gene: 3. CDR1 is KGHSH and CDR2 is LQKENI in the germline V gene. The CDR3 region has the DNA TGTGCCAGCTCACCACGCAGCGGGATCTCCTACAATGAGCAGTTCTTC. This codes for CASSPRSGISYNEQFF.